This T cell receptor (beta chain) was observed in a study of immune heterogeneity within non-small cell lung tumors. The germline CDR1 and CDR2 sequences are LNHDA and SQIVND (reference sequence). V lost 6 bases, J lost 1 base, and 19 bases lay in between. This CDR3 is built from 17 residues. CDR3 of TCR beta was amplified by multiplex PCR that used 32 V and 13 J primers. TCRdb independently ran MiXCR on the multiplex PCR reads; one entry per CDR3 protein. The table has around 30,000 distinct CDR3 sequences, about 29% seen once. This clonotype was counted between two and nine times. Bulk tumor genomic DNA constituted the template, at around 590 ng per sample. Biopsy collection occurred during surgery, with several far-apart biopsies per primary tumor. Patients had untreated, newly diagnosed non-small cell lung cancer and underwent curative surgery.

The source material was lung tumor tissue. This chain joins TRBV19 and TRBJ2-1, with D tentatively TRBD1 or TRBD2 (5 bases each). This receptor was identified in a man aged 35-49 years with non-small cell lung cancer. In DNA, the CDR3 is TGTGCCAGTAGAGGAGGATCCGGGACGTTGTCCTACAATGAGCAGTTCTTC. It is translated as CASRGGSGTLSYNEQFF.